The source of this TCR beta chain is a study of T-cell memory formation after mild COVID-19. Broader study findings: The appearance of some responding clones in pre-infection memory suggested that cross-reactive memory joined. Whether day 37 second-wave clones are SARS-CoV-2-specific was not confirmed.

TCRdb called the 5' RACE reads again in MiXCR, with one record for every CDR3 protein. The data show some 320,000 distinct CDR3 sequences, less than 20% seen once. About this clonotype: Its target is unknown. The junction departs from germline at one end; a sequencing error may be responsible.

The CDR3 extends over 11 amino acids. Germline V gene sequence: CDR1 SQVTM, CDR2 ANQGSEA. The sequence was collected from a man younger than 35 who had mild COVID-19 (a few samples of this study predate the infection). Cell type and time point are not known. Sample: PBMCs or a T cell subset sorted from them (not recorded which). The V call is TRBV29-1, the J call TRBJ2-5; D remains unclear. The CDR3 sequence: CSVEVWETQYF. The CDR3 DNA reads as TGCAGCGTCGAAGTTTGGGAGACCCAGTACTTC.